This entry lists 22 T cell receptor beta chains sequenced from one sample in a study of Graves' ophthalmopathy and Graves' hyperthyroidism. The sequenced template was RNA, covering the TCR beta CDR3 region. Investigators did first-round RT-PCR with HTBI primers, then second-round multiplex PCR. One entry per CDR3 protein, called by TCRdb with MiXCR from the multiplex PCR reads. The sample includes under 350,000 distinct CDR3 sequences, around a sixth seen only once; the top ten take approximately 13%. The sequenced sample was peripheral blood. The receptor source for this set is an adult man with Graves' ophthalmopathy.

This clonotype was counted at least ten times. The chain uses TRBV9 and TRBJ1-2; D gene ambiguous. The CDR3 is 14 amino acids. Germline CDR1 and CDR2: SGDLS and YYNGEE. The ends were cut back, 0 bases at V and 8 bases at J, with 14 bases in the middle. The CDR3 coding sequence is TGTGCCAGCAGCGTAGAAGGAAGGACTGGCGGCTACACCTTC. Protein: CASSVEGRTGGYTF.

Many counts were recorded for this clonotype. V usage is TRBV7-9 and J usage is TRBJ1-1; D gene ambiguous. The CDR3 totals 15 residues. The V and J ends lost 1 base and 1 base respectively, with 10 bases between them. In germline, CDR1 is SEHNR, CDR2 FQNEAQ (reference sequence). Here the CDR3 DNA reads TGTGCCAGCAGCTTAGTAATTTTGGAGAACACTGAAGCTTTCTTT. Residues: CASSLVILENTEAFF. Filled out from reference TRBV7-9 and TRBJ1-1, the complete variable domain reads DTGVSQNPRHKITKRGQNVTFRCDPISEHNRLYWYRQTLGQGPEFLTYFQNEAQLEKSRLLSDRFSAERPKGSFSTLEIQRTEQGDSAMYLCASSLVILENTEAFFGQGTRLTVV.

This clonotype was detected many times. The rearrangement joins TRBV11-1 to TRBJ1-2; a possible D gene is TRBD1 (6 bases). Germline CDR1 SGHAT, CDR2 FQDESV (reference sequence). V was shortened by 4 bases and J by 2 bases, with 17 bases between the two germline ends. The CDR3 loop spans 16 amino acids. CDR3 sequence (DNA): TGTGCCAGCAGCTCAGCCGAGACAGGCCCGAACTATGGCTACACCTTC. Encoded protein: CASSSAETGPNYGYTF.

V gene TRBV5-5 combines with J gene TRBJ1-6; D might be TRBD1 (5 bases). The CDR3 loop spans 14 amino acids. V was clipped by 1 base and J by 7 bases, with 9 bases between them. Germline CDR1 and CDR2: SGHKS and YYEKEE (reference sequence). CDR3 sequence reads: CASSLTGPNSPLHF. DNA of the CDR3: TGTGCCAGCAGCTTGACAGGTCCCAATTCACCCCTCCACTTT.

This clonotype was seen ten or more times. V is TRBV6-5 and J is TRBJ1-2; tentatively, D is TRBD1 (5 bases). The germline gives CDR1 MNHEY, CDR2 SVGAGI. Deletions cut 2 bases from V and 3 bases from J, with 7 bases between. The length of the CDR3 is 13 residues. The CDR3 DNA follows: TGTGCCAGCAGTTACGGGGGAGACTATGGCTACACCTTC. Translating it yields CASSYGGDYGYTF.

This clonotype was recorded many times. This rearrangement joins TRBV11-2 to TRBJ2-5; TRBD1 matches at 7 bases. The CDR3 is made up of 16 amino acids. The germline CDR1 and CDR2 sequences are SGHAT and FQNNGV. Unmatched junction bases numbered 10, after V lost 4 bases and J lost 2 bases. The CDR3 sequence is CASSSLGQYPQETQYF. In DNA form, the CDR3 reads TGTGCCAGCAGCTCACTGGGACAGTACCCTCAAGAGACCCAGTACTTC.

There are many counts of this clonotype. V and J are TRBV27 and TRBJ2-2; a weak D match, TRBD1 (5 bases). The germline V gene encodes CDR1 MNHEY and CDR2 SMNVEV (reference sequence). The CDR3 runs to 15 residues. V was shortened by 10 bases and J by 7 bases, with 22 bases between the two germline ends. CDR3 DNA: TGTGCCACCGACCCGCGGACACCGCCGGGCGGGGAGCTGTTTTTT. Amino acid sequence: CATDPRTPPGGELFF.

This sequence joins TRBV6-1 and TRBJ1-1, with TRBD1 matching 8 bases. Trimming at V came to 7 bases and at J to 0 bases, leaving 4 bases not matched to a gene. CDR3 length: 14 residues. Germline V gives CDR1 MNHNS, CDR2 SASEGT. The CDR3 region has the DNA TGTGCCAGCATTGGCAGGGGGCTGAACACTGAAGCTTTCTTT. Translated: CASIGRGLNTEAFF.

This clonotype was picked up many times. V usage is TRBV29-1 and J usage is TRBJ1-2; D not certain. Trimming cost V 5 bases and J 2 bases, with 9 bases left between them. Germline CDR1 SQVTM, CDR2 ANQGSEA. CDR3 length: 12 residues. The chain's CDR3 is CSVLRGNYGYTF. CDR3 in DNA: TGCAGCGTTTTGAGAGGGAACTATGGCTACACCTTC.

This clonotype was detected ten times or more. This chain joins TRBV19 and TRBJ2-2; D may be TRBD2 (5 bases). CDR3 length: 16 residues. V was pared by 0 bases and J by 0 bases, with 8 bases between. Germline CDR1 reads LNHDA; CDR2 reads SQIVND (reference sequence). In nucleotides, the CDR3 is TGTGCCAGTAGTATAGACGCGGGCGCGAACACCGGGGAGCTGTTTTTT. Translating it yields CASSIDAGANTGELFF.

Ten or more counts support this clonotype. The chain carries TRBV2 and TRBJ1-1; weak D call: TRBD1 (5 bases). V lost 2 bases, J lost 5 bases, and 12 bases lay in between. From germline, CDR1 is SNHLY and CDR2 FYNNEI. The CDR3 has 14 residues. CDR3 bases: TGTGCCAGCAGTGAATTGACAGTAAGGACTGAAGCTTTCTTT. Protein: CASSELTVRTEAFF.

This clonotype appeared many times. The genes are TRBV6-1 and TRBJ2-1; 9 bases line up with TRBD2. The CDR3 totals 14 residues. Per germline, CDR1 MNHNS and CDR2 SASEGT. V gave up 6 bases and J gave up 9 bases; unmatched junction bases: 9. The CDR3 loop is CASSASGASFEQFF. The CDR3, as DNA: TGTGCCAGCAGCGCTAGCGGGGCCTCTTTTGAGCAGTTCTTC.

This clonotype was seen at least ten times. The V and J genes are TRBV10-1 and TRBJ2-7; 14 bases agree with TRBD2. With V trimmed by 8 bases and J by 9 bases, 9 bases remained unmatched. The CDR3 sequence is 14 residues long. Germline V gene lookup returns CDR1 WNHNN and CDR2 SYGVQD (reference sequence). CDR3 nucleotide sequence: TGCGCCAGCGGATCGGGACTAGCGGGAGAGAGGCAGTACTTC. Translation: CASGSGLAGERQYF.

This CDR3 reads CALEGKGSLSYEQYF. CDR3 DNA: TGTGCCCTGGAAGGAAAAGGGAGTCTCTCCTACGAGCAGTACTTC. The rearrangement links TRBV30 to TRBJ2-7, with a possible D match to TRBD2 (5 bases). CDR3 length: 15 amino acids. The germline V gene has CDR1 GTSNPN and CDR2 SVGIG (reference sequence). The V gene lost 8 bases and the J gene lost 0 bases, with 20 bases spanning the gap. The whole variable domain, remainder taken from reference TRBV30 and TRBJ2-7, is SQTIHQWPATLVQPVGSPLSLECTVEGTSNPNLYWYRQAAGRGLQLLFYSVGIGQISSEVPQNLSASRPQDRQFILSSKKLLLSDSGFYLCALEGKGSLSYEQYFGPGTRLTVT.

Many counts were recorded for this clonotype. The chain recombines TRBV12-3 or TRBV12-4 with TRBJ1-2, with D tentatively TRBD1 (6 bases). Trimming took off 7 bases at V and 3 bases at J, with 15 bases between the two ends. This CDR3 comprises 14 residues. The CDR3 nucleotides read TGTGCCAGCAACGAACAGGGTGGTGACTATGGCTACACCTTC. Translated: CASNEQGGDYGYTF.

In this sample, this clonotype turned up many times. The chain has TRBV6-1 and TRBJ1-1; D is unresolved. The CDR3 is made up of 12 amino acids. Germline lookup yields CDR1 MNHNS and CDR2 SASEGT. Trimming shortened V by 5 bases and J by 7 bases, and 11 bases separated the two germline ends. CDR3 in DNA: TGTGCCAGCAGTCCTGATAGGAGTGAAGCTTTCTTT. This gives the protein CASSPDRSEAFF.

This clonotype was observed at least ten times. The chain recombines TRBV27 with TRBJ2-5; possible D gene TRBD2, 5 bases. CDR3 size: 14 residues. Between the trimmed V and J ends, which lost 5 bases and 5 bases, there was a span of 15 bases. Germline CDR1 and CDR2: MNHEY and SMNVEV (reference sequence). The CDR3 sequence: CASSRGGPAETQYF. CDR3 sequence (DNA): TGTGCCAGCAGTCGTGGCGGGCCGGCGGAGACCCAGTACTTC.

In its sample, this clonotype was seen many times. The chain joins TRBV12-3 or TRBV12-4 to TRBJ2-7, with TRBD1 matching 7 bases. J gave up 4 bases and V 6 bases, and 9 bases lay outside the gene matches. The CDR3 runs to 14 residues. In DNA, the CDR3 is TGTGCCAGCAGCTCGAAGACAGGGTCTTACGAGCAGTACTTC. It yields the protein CASSSKTGSYEQYF.

This clonotype was counted many times. The rearrangement uses TRBV11-1 and TRBJ2-7; 11 nucleotides agree with TRBD1. CDR3 size: 17 residues. V lost 3 bases, J lost 4 bases, and 11 bases stayed unmatched. Germline CDR1 SGHAT, CDR2 FQDESV (reference sequence). The CDR3 here is CASSFPARTGGLYEQYF. CDR3 bases: TGTGCCAGCAGCTTCCCCGCCCGGACAGGGGGCTTATACGAGCAGTACTTC. Variable domain in full (rest from reference TRBV11-1 and TRBJ2-7): EAEVAQSPRYKITEKSQAVAFWCDPISGHATLYWYRQILGQGPELLVQFQDESVVDDSQLPKDRFSAERLKGVDSTLKIQPAELGDSAMYLCASSFPARTGGLYEQYFGPGTRLTVT.

This clonotype was found many times. The V gene is TRBV4-1, the J gene TRBJ1-5; a weak D match, TRBD1 (5 bases). CDR1 is MGHRA, CDR2 YSYEKL, per germline. V was clipped by 2 bases and J by 6 bases, with 14 bases between them. This CDR3 is built from 15 residues. For the CDR3, the DNA is TGCGCCAGCAGCCAATTGGGGGGGGTGTCTCAGCCCCAGCATTTT. Amino acid sequence: CASSQLGGVSQPQHF.

Ten or more counts support this clonotype. This sequence joins TRBV29-1 and TRBJ1-2; 7 bases fit TRBD1. The CDR3 length is 12 residues. Trimming at V came to 6 bases and at J to 8 bases, leaving 9 bases not matched to a gene. Germline V gives CDR1 SQVTM, CDR2 ANQGSEA. This chain's CDR3 is CSVQEGAPGYTF. The CDR3 DNA reads TGCAGCGTCCAAGAGGGGGCTCCAGGCTACACCTTC.

The chain carries TRBV15 and TRBJ2-5; maybe TRBD1 (5 bases). There are 14 residues in the CDR3. The germline gives CDR1 LNHNV, CDR2 YYDKDF (reference sequence). V was pared by 1 base and J by 7 bases, with 13 bases between. The CDR3 here is CATSRGAGKMTQYF. For the CDR3, the DNA is TGTGCCACCAGCAGAGGGGCAGGGAAGATGACCCAGTACTTC.